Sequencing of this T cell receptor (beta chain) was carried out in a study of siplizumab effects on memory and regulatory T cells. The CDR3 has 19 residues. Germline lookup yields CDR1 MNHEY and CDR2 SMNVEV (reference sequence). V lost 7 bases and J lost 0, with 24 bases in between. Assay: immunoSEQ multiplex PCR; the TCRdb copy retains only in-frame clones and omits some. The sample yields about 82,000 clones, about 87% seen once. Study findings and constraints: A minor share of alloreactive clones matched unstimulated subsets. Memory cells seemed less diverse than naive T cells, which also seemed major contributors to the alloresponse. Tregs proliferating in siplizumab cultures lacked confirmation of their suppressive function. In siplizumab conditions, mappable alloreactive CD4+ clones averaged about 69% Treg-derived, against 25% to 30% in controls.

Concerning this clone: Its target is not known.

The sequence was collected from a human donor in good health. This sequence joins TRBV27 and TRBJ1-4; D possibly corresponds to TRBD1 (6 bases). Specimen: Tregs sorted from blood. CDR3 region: CASTREGGPTRATNEKLFF. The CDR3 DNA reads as TGTGCCAGCACCCGGGAAGGGGGGCCGACCCGTGCAACTAATGAAAAACTGTTTTTT.